This is a list of T cell receptor beta chains from one sample in a study of blood T cell repertoires in COVID-19. Method: immunoSEQ multiplex PCR; TCRdb's copy keeps in-frame clones and lacks some. The data contain approximately 170,000 clones, roughly nine tenths of them singletons. The sequenced material came from peripheral blood. The source is a woman aged 70-85 years with acute or convalescent COVID-19. The CDR3 runs from the conserved cysteine through the conserved F or W. D genes are given only for firm matches. Rows may omit the clone size; those that give it use once, few, many or a size class.

v_gene	j_gene	d_gene	abundance	CDR3nt	CDR3aa
TRBV5-1	TRBJ2-2	TRBD2	-	TGCGCCAGCAGCTTGGACTCAGGGAGGGGCGGAACCGGGGAGCTGTTTTTT	CASSLDSGRGGTGELFF
TRBV19	TRBJ2-3	TRBD1	-	TGTGCCAGTAGTCGACGGACAGGGGTTGCAGATACGCAGTATTTT	CASSRRTGVADTQYF
TRBV20-1	TRBJ1-5	-	-	TGCAGTGCTAGTGCTGCGTATCTCGCAAGCTACAATCAGCCCCAGCATTTT	CSASAAYLASYNQPQHF
TRBV5-1	TRBJ1-1	-	-	TGCGCCAGCAGCTCGACTCAAGGGGGTGGCACTGAAGCTTTCTTT	CASSSTQGGGTEAFF
TRBV6-2/TRBV6-3	TRBJ2-7	TRBD1	-	TGTGCCAGCAGTTACGGTAGGAGACAGGGGGGATACGAGCAGTACTTC	CASSYGRRQGGYEQYF
TRBV5-6	TRBJ2-7	TRBD1	-	TGTGCCAGCAGCTTTTTCAGGGGGTCATACTACGAGCAGTACTTC	CASSFFRGSYYEQYF
TRBV11-2	TRBJ2-2	TRBD2	-	TGTGCCAGCAGCTCAAATTCGCCGGGACTAGCGTTGCCCGGGGAGCTGTTTTTT	CASSSNSPGLALPGELFF
TRBV7-8	TRBJ1-2	-	-	TGTGCCAGCAGCCCCACGGCCAGTTCCTTAGCCTATGGCTACACCTTC	CASSPTASSLAYGYTF
TRBV6-5	TRBJ1-1	-	-	TGTGCCAGCAGGGCGACAGTGAACACTGAAGCTTTCTTT	CASRATVNTEAFF
TRBV3-1/TRBV3-2	TRBJ2-4	TRBD1	-	TGTGCCAGCAGCCAAGAGACAGGGTTCAATGCCAAAAACATTCAGTACTTC	CASSQETGFNAKNIQYF
TRBV25-1	TRBJ1-2	-	once	TGTGCCAGCAGTGAATCACGGCCAAAAACTACTAACTATGGCTACACCTTC	CASSESRPKTTNYGYTF
TRBV29-1	TRBJ2-3	TRBD1	-	TGCAGCGTGGCGACAGGGCTCACAGATACGCAGTATTTT	CSVATGLTDTQYF
TRBV9	TRBJ2-4	TRBD2	once	TGTGCCAGCAGCGTATCAGGGAGGGACATTCAGTACTTC	CASSVSGRDIQYF
TRBV11-2	TRBJ2-7	-	-	TGTGCCAGCAGCTTCCATTCTATTACAGGGCAGGAGCAGTACTTC	CASSFHSITGQEQYF
TRBV18	TRBJ2-2	-	-	TGTGCCAGCTCACCACTGCTGAGCACCGGGGAGCTGTTTTTT	CASSPLLSTGELFF
TRBV25-1	TRBJ2-2	-	-	TGTGCCAGCAGTGAATATTTCACGGTAGACACCGGGGAGCTGTTTTTT	CASSEYFTVDTGELFF
TRBV30	TRBJ1-5	TRBD1	-	TGTGCCTGGAGTCCCTCCCGGGACAGCAATAGCAATCAGCCCCAGCATTTT	CAWSPSRDSNSNQPQHF
TRBV7-8	TRBJ2-2	TRBD1	few	TGTGCCAGCAGCGCCGGACAGGGGGCGAAGTCGAAAACCGGGGAGCTGTTTTTT	CASSAGQGAKSKTGELFF
TRBV11-2	TRBJ2-3	TRBD2	-	TGTGCCAGCAGCCCCCGACTAGCGGGGGGGCTCACAGATACGCAGTATTTT	CASSPRLAGGLTDTQYF
TRBV19	TRBJ2-7	TRBD2	-	TGTGCCAGTAGTCTTCCTGGTGCTAGCGGGATAGCCGAGCAGTACTTC	CASSLPGASGIAEQYF
TRBV19	TRBJ2-1	TRBD1	few	TGTGCCTGCGCGGTGACAGGGACTGAGCAGTTCTTC	CACAVTGTEQFF
TRBV7-2	TRBJ1-5	-	-	TGTGCCAGCAGCTCCGGAGATGCGGGGGGTCGACAGCCCCAGCATTTT	CASSSGDAGGRQPQHF
TRBV18	TRBJ1-2	-	-	TGTGCCAGCTCACCGGAACGGGGAGGAGTCTATGGCTACACCTTC	CASSPERGGVYGYTF
TRBV6-6	TRBJ1-1	TRBD1	-	TGTGCCAGCAGAACAGGGGGTGAGAAGACTGAAGCTTTCTTT	CASRTGGEKTEAFF
TRBV25-1	TRBJ1-1	TRBD1	-	TGTGCCAGCAGACTACAGGGACAGGCGAACACTGAAGCTTTCTTT	CASRLQGQANTEAFF
TRBV7-2	TRBJ2-3	TRBD2	-	TGTGCCAGCAGGGGAATAGCGGGAACTAGCACAGATACGCAGTATTTT	CASRGIAGTSTDTQYF
TRBV30	TRBJ2-5	TRBD2	-	TGTGCCTGGAGTCCCTACCGGACTAGCGGGGGCCAAGAGACCCAGTACTTC	CAWSPYRTSGGQETQYF
TRBV11-1	TRBJ1-4	TRBD1	-	TGTGCCAGCAGAGCTTCCAGACAGGGGTCGGGAAAACTGTTTTTT	CASRASRQGSGKLFF
TRBV29-1	TRBJ1-4	TRBD1	few	TGCAGCGTTGAAGATACAGGGGGCGCGGTTGAAAAACTGTTTTTT	CSVEDTGGAVEKLFF
TRBV6-5	TRBJ1-1	TRBD1	-	TGTGCCAGCAGCCAACAGGGGGCGGCTGAAGCTTTCTTT	CASSQQGAAEAFF
TRBV6-5	TRBJ2-5	-	-	TGTGCCAGCAGTTTAAAAGAGACCCAGTACTTC	CASSLKETQYF
TRBV15	TRBJ1-6	TRBD1	-	TGTGCCACCAGCAGGACAGGGGGCAATTCACCCCTCCACTTT	CATSRTGGNSPLHF
TRBV18	TRBJ2-2	-	-	TGTGCCAGCTCACCAGAGGCGAACACCGGGGAGCTGTTTTTT	CASSPEANTGELFF
TRBV27	TRBJ1-2	TRBD1	few	TGTGCCAGCAGGCCGGGACAGGGAATTTCTTACTATGGCTACACCTTC	CASRPGQGISYYGYTF
TRBV24-1	TRBJ2-2	TRBD1	-	TGTGCCACCAGTGATTCAGGGGGCGCGAACACCGGGGAGCTGTTTTTT	CATSDSGGANTGELFF
TRBV29-1	TRBJ2-1	-	once	TGCAGCGTTGGCAGTCGTGAGCAGTTCTTC	CSVGSREQFF
TRBV18	TRBJ1-1	-	-	TGTGCCAGCTCACCCCAGACAGTGAACACTGAAGCTTTCTTT	CASSPQTVNTEAFF
TRBV2	TRBJ2-3	-	-	TGTGCCAGCAGCGGGAGCACAGATACGCAGTATTTT	CASSGSTDTQYF
TRBV6-2/TRBV6-3	TRBJ2-7	TRBD1	few	TGTGCCAGCAGTTCGCCGGGACAGGTGACCAGGAGGGAGCAGTACTTC	CASSSPGQVTRREQYF
TRBV2	TRBJ1-1	-	-	TGTGCCAGCACGGGGGGGGCCTCGAACACTGAAGCTTTCTTT	CASTGGASNTEAFF
TRBV11-2	TRBJ1-5	TRBD1	-	TGTGCCAGCAGCTTAGGTACGGGACAGGGTAGTCAGCCCCAGCATTTT	CASSLGTGQGSQPQHF
TRBV18	TRBJ1-1	-	-	TGTGCCAGCTCACCACTTGAGATGAACACTGAAGCTTTCTTT	CASSPLEMNTEAFF
TRBV6-1	TRBJ2-7	-	-	TGTGCCAGCAGTGAAATCGGACTCTACCCCTCCTACGAGCAGTACTTC	CASSEIGLYPSYEQYF
TRBV28	TRBJ1-6	TRBD1	-	TGTGCCAGTGGCCGACGACAGGGAGATAATTCACCCCTCCACTTT	CASGRRQGDNSPLHF
TRBV19	TRBJ2-4	-	-	TGTGCCAGTAGTATACGAGGCAGCCTAGCCAAAAACATTCAGTACTTC	CASSIRGSLAKNIQYF
TRBV5-5	TRBJ1-2	-	-	TGTGCCAGCAGCTTCGGGCAGGGGATCGGCTACACCTTC	CASSFGQGIGYTF
TRBV7-9	TRBJ1-1	-	-	TGTGCCAGCAGCTCAGGGTTGTTGAACACTGAAGCTTTCTTT	CASSSGLLNTEAFF
TRBV4-1	TRBJ1-4	-	-	TGCGCCAGCAGCCAAGAAGGCGGGGCTGCAAATGAAAAACTGTTTTTT	CASSQEGGAANEKLFF
TRBV30	TRBJ1-3	-	-	TGTGCCTGGAGGGACCAGGGCCACACCATATATTTT	CAWRDQGHTIYF
TRBV18	TRBJ1-3	TRBD1	-	TGTGCCAGCTCACGACAGGTGGGACAGGGCTCTGGAAACACCATATATTTT	CASSRQVGQGSGNTIYF